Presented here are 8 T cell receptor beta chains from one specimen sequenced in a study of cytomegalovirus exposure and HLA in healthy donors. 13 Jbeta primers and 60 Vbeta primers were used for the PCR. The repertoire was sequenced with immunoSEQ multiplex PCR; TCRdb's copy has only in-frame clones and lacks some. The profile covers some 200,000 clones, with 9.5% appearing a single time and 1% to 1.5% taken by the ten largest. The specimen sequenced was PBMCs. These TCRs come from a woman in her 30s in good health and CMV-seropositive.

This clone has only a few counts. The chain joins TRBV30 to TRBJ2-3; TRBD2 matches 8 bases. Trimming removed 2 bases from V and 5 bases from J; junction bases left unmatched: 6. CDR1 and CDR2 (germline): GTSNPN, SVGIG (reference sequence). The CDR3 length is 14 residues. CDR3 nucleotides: TGTGCCTGGAGTCAGGTAGCGGGATTAGATACGCAGTATTTT. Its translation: CAWSQVAGLDTQYF.

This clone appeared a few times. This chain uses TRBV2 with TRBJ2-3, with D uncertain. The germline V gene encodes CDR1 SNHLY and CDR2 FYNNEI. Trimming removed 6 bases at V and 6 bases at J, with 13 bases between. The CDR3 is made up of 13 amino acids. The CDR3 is CASSPLSRDTQYF. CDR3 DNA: TGTGCCAGCAGCCCTCTCTCTAGGGATACGCAGTATTTT. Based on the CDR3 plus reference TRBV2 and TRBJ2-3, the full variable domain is EPEVTQTPSHQVTQMGQEVILRCVPISNHLYFYWYRQILGQKVEFLVSFYNNEISEKSEIFDDQFSVERPDGSNFTLKIRSTKLEDSAMYFCASSPLSRDTQYFGPGTRLTVL.

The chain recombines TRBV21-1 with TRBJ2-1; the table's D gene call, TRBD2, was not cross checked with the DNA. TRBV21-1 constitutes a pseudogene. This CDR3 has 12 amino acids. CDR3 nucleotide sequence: TGTGCCAGCGGGTGGCGGGGCTGTGAGCAGTTCTTC. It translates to CASGWRGCEQFF.

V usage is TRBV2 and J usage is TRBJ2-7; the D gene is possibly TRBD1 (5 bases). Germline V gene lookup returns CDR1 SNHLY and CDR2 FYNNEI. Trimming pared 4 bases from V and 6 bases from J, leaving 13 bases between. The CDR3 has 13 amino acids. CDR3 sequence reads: CASSAAGYGEQYF. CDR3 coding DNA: TGTGCCAGCAGTGCGGCAGGGTATGGCGAGCAGTACTTC. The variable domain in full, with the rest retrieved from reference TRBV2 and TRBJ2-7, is EPEVTQTPSHQVTQMGQEVILRCVPISNHLYFYWYRQILGQKVEFLVSFYNNEISEKSEIFDDQFSVERPDGSNFTLKIRSTKLEDSAMYFCASSAAGYGEQYFGPGTRLTVT.

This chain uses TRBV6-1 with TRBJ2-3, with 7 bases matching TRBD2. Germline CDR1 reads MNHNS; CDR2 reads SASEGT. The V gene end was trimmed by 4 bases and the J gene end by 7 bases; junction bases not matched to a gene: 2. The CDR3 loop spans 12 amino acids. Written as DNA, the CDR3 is TGTGCCAGCAGTGCCGGGGGGTATACGCAGTATTTT. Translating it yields CASSAGGYTQYF.

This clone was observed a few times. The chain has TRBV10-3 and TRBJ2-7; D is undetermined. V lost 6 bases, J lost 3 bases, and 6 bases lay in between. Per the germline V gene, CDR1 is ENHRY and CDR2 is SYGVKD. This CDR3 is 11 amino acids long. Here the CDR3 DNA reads TGTGCCATCAGCCCGGGCTACGAGCAGTACTTC. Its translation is CAISPGYEQYF.

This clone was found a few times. As DNA, the CDR3 is TGTGCCAGCAGTGAATTGTGGGCCACAGATACGCAGTATTTT. It specifies CASSELWATDTQYF. The chain is built from TRBV6-1 and TRBJ2-3; no firm D call. Trimming took 2 bases from V and 2 from J, leaving 8 bases between them. The germline V gene encodes CDR1 MNHNS and CDR2 SASEGT. The CDR3 covers 14 residues.

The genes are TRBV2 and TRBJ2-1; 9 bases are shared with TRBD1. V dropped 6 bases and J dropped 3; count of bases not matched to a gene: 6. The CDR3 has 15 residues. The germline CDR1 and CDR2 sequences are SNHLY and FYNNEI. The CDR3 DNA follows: TGTGCCAGCAGAGGGACAGGGACGATCTACAATGAGCAGTTCTTC. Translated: CASRGTGTIYNEQFF. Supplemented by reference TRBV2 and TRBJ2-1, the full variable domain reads EPEVTQTPSHQVTQMGQEVILRCVPISNHLYFYWYRQILGQKVEFLVSFYNNEISEKSEIFDDQFSVERPDGSNFTLKIRSTKLEDSAMYFCASRGTGTIYNEQFFGPGTRLTVL.